This T cell receptor (beta chain) was recorded in a study of blood T cell repertoires in COVID-19. This table comes from immunoSEQ multiplex PCR, and its TCRdb copy is limited to in-frame clones, with some not included. The table lists over 200,000 clones, approximately 81% of them singletons. The TCR sequence derives from a woman older than 75 with active or convalescent COVID-19. The sequenced material came from peripheral blood.

The CDR3 nucleotides read TGTGCCAGCAGTTTCCCCGGACAGAACCAGCCCCAGCATTTT. Its protein product is CASSFPGQNQPQHF. V and J are TRBV28 and TRBJ1-5, with TRBD1 as a possible D gene (6 bases). This CDR3 has 14 amino acids. CDR1 and CDR2 (germline): MDHEN, SYDVKM. V lost 3 bases and J lost 7, with 13 bases in between.